This TCR beta chain was sequenced during a study of T-cell memory formation after mild COVID-19. TCRdb used MiXCR to reprocess the 5' RACE reads, holding one entry per CDR3 protein. Of 550,000 to 600,000 distinct CDR3 sequences in the sample, approximately 15% were seen once. In this sample, this clonotype turned up many times. The CDR3 is made up of 14 amino acids. CDR1 SGHVS and CDR2 FNYEAQ come from the germline V gene. After removal of 4 bases from V and 6 bases from J, the junction contained 4 bases not matched to a gene. This sequence joins TRBV7-6 and TRBJ2-3; 10 nucleotides agree with TRBD1. Specimen: PBMCs or a T cell subset sorted from them (not recorded which). The receptor's source is an adult woman who had mild COVID-19 (a few samples of this study predate the infection). Cell type and time point are not known. DNA for the CDR3: TGTGCCAGCAGCTCGACAGGGGGCCAGGATACGCAGTATTTT. Translated, it gives CASSSTGGQDTQYF.